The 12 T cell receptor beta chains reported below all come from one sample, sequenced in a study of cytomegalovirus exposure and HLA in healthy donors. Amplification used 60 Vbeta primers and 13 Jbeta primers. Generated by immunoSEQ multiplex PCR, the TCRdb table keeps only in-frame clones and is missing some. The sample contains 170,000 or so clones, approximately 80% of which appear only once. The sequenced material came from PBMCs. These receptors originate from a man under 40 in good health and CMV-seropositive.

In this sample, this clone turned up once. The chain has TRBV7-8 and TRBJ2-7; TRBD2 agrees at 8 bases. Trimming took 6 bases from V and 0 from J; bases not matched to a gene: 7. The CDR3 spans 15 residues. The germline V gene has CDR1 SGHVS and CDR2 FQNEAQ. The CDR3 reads CASSRGGDTSYEQYF. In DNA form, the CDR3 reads TGTGCCAGCAGTCGGGGGGGGGACACCTCCTACGAGCAGTACTTC.

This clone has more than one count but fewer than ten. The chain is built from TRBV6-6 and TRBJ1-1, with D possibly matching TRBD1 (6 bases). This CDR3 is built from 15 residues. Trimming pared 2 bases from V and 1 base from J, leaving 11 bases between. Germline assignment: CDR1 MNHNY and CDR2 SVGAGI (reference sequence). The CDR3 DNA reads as TGTGCCAGCAGTTACCTTGGCAGGGGGAACACTGAAGCTTTCTTT. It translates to CASSYLGRGNTEAFF.

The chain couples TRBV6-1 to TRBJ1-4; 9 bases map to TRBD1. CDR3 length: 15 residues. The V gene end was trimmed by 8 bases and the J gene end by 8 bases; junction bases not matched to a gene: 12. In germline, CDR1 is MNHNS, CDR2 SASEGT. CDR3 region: CASSATGTGMEKLFF. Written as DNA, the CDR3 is TGTGCCAGCTCAGCTACCGGGACAGGGATGGAAAAACTGTTTTTT.

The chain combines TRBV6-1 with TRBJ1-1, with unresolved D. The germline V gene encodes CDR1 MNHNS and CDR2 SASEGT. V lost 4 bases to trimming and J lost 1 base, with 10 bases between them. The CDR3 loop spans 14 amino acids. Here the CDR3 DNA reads TGTGCCAGCAGTGTGGCCGTTACGAACACTGAAGCTTTCTTT. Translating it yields CASSVAVTNTEAFF.

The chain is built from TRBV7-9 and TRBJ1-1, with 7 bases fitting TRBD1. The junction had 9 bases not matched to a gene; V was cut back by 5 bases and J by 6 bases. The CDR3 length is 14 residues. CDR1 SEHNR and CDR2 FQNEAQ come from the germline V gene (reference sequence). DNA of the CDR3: TGTGCCAGCAGCCGCGACAGGGCGAGGGCTGAAGCTTTCTTT. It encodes CASSRDRARAEAFF.

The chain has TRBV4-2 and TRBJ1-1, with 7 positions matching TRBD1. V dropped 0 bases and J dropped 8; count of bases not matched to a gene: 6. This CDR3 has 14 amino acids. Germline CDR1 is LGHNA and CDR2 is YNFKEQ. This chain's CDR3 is CASSQDGGGPEAFF. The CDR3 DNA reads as TGTGCCAGCAGCCAAGATGGAGGGGGCCCAGAAGCTTTCTTT.

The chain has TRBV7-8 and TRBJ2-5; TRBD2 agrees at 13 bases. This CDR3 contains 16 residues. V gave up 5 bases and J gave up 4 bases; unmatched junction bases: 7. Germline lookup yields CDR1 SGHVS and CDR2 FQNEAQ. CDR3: CASSPRLAGGSETQYF. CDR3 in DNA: TGTGCCAGCAGCCCTCGACTAGCGGGGGGTTCAGAGACCCAGTACTTC.

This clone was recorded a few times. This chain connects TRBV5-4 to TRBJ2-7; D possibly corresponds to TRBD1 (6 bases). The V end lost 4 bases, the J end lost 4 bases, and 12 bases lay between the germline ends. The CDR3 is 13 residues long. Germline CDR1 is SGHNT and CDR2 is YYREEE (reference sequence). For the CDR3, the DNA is TGTGCCAGCAGCCTCGGGACAAATTACGAGCAGTACTTC. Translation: CASSLGTNYEQYF.

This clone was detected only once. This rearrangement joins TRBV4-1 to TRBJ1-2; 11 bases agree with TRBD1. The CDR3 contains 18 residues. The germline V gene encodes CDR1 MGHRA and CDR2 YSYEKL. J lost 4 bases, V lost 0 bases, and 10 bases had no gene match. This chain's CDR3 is CASSQDPRGQGAPYGYTF. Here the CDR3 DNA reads TGCGCCAGCAGCCAAGATCCTAGAGGACAGGGGGCCCCCTATGGCTACACCTTC.

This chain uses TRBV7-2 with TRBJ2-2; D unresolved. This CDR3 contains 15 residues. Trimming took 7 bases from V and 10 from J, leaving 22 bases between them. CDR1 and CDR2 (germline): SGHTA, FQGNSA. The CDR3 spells CASTIPYSLHEELFF. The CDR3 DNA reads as TGTGCCAGCACCATCCCTTACAGTCTTCACGAGGAGCTGTTTTTT.

CDR3 sequence (DNA): TGTGCCAGCAGCCCGATAGAAGACATACGGGGAAACACCATATATTTT. It yields the protein CASSPIEDIRGNTIYF. This chain joins TRBV7-9 and TRBJ1-3; D not resolved. The V gene's germline CDR1 is SEHNR and CDR2 FQNEAQ (reference sequence). V gave up 5 bases and J gave up 4 bases, with 18 bases separating them. The CDR3 has 16 amino acids.

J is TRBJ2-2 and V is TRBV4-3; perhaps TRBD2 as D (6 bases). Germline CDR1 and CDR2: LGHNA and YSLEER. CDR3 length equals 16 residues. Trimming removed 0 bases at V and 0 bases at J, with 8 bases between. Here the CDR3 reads CASSQEGGANTGELFF. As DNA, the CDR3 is TGCGCCAGCAGCCAAGAAGGCGGGGCGAACACCGGGGAGCTGTTTTTT.